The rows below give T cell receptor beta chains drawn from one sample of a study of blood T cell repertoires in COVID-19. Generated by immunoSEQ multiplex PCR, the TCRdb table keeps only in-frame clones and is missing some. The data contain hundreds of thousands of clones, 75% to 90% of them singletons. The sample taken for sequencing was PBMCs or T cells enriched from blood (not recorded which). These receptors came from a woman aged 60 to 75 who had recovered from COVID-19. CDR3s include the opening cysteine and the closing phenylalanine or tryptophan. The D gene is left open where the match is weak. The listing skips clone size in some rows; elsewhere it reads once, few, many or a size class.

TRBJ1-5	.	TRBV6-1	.	CASSEAAQAYQPQHF	TGTGCCAGCAGTGAAGCGGCCCAGGCATATCAGCCCCAGCATTTT
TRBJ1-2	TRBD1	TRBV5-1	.	CASSEGQEASGYTF	TGCGCCAGCAGCGAGGGACAGGAAGCGAGCGGCTACACCTTC
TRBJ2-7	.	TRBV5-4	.	CASSLGQVSSYEQYF	TGTGCCAGCAGCTTGGGACAGGTCAGCTCCTACGAGCAGTACTTC
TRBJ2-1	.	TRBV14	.	CASSQYSSPYNEQFF	TGTGCCAGCAGCCAGTATAGCAGCCCCTACAATGAGCAGTTCTTC
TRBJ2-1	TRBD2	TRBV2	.	CASQRGGDNEQFF	TGTGCCAGCCAGCGGGGGGGTGACAATGAGCAGTTCTTC
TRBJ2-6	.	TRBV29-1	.	CSVVSGANVLTF	TGCAGCGTGGTGAGTGGGGCCAACGTCCTGACTTTC
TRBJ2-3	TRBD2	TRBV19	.	CASSGWGGSWADTQYF	TGTGCCAGTAGTGGCTGGGGGGGGAGCTGGGCGGATACGCAGTATTTT
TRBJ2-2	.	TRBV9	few	CASSVVPSSSGELFF	TGTGCCAGCAGCGTAGTCCCTAGCTCAAGCGGGGAGCTGTTTTTT
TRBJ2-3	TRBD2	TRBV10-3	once	CATVRGDTDTQYF	TGTGCCACCGTGCGGGGGGACACAGATACGCAGTATTTT
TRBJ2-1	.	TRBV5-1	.	CASSSGLYSYNEQFF	TGCGCCAGCAGCTCTGGACTCTACTCCTACAATGAGCAGTTCTTC
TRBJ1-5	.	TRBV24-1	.	CATSGGALTKNQPQHF	TGTGCCACCAGTGGCGGGGCGCTGACTAAGAATCAGCCCCAGCATTTT
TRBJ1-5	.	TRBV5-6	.	CASSLYGGGAVQPQHF	TGTGCCAGCAGCTTGTATGGCGGTGGTGCGGTTCAGCCCCAGCATTTT
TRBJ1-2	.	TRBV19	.	CASRDTQKHGYTF	TGTGCCAGCCGGGACACTCAAAAACATGGCTACACCTTC
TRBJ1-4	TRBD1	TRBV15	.	CATSADRVGEKLFF	TGTGCCACCAGCGCAGACAGGGTCGGTGAAAAACTGTTTTTT
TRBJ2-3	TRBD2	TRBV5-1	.	CASSPLAGGLTDTQYF	TGCGCCAGCAGCCCACTAGCGGGGGGGCTGACAGATACGCAGTATTTT
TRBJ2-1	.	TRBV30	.	CAWDGGAEQFF	TGTGCCTGGGATGGGGGGGCTGAGCAGTTCTTC
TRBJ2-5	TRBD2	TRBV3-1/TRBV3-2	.	CASSQEGSGGARETQYF	TGTGCCAGCAGCCAAGAAGGTAGCGGGGGGGCCAGGGAGACCCAGTACTTC
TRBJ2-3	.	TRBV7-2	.	CASSLFKSTDTQYF	TGTGCCAGCAGCTTATTTAAAAGCACAGATACGCAGTATTTT
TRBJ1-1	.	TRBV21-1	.	CASGGRGSLTTEAFF	TGTGCCAGCGGAGGCAGGGGGAGTCTTACAACTGAAGCTTTCTTT
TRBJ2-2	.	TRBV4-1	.	CASNVDRNTGELFF	TGCGCCAGCAACGTAGACAGGAACACCGGGGAGCTGTTTTTT
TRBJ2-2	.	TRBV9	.	CASSERNTGELFF	TGTGCCAGCAGCGAGAGGAACACCGGGGAGCTGTTTTTT
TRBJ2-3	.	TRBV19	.	CASSSPYRTDTQYF	TGTGCCAGTAGTTCCCCCTACAGGACAGATACGCAGTATTTT
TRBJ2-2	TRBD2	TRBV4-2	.	CASSRSMTSGGASGELFF	TGTGCCAGCAGCCGCTCGATGACTAGCGGGGGGGCCAGCGGGGAGCTGTTTTTT
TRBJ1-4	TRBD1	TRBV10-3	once	CAIRTGQGNEKLFF	TGTGCCATCCGAACGGGACAGGGTAATGAAAAACTGTTTTTT
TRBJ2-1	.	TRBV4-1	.	CASSQDPRFYNEQFF	TGCGCCAGCAGCCAAGATCCCAGGTTCTACAATGAGCAGTTCTTC
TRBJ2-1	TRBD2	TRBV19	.	CASSTSGVYNEQFF	TGTGCCAGTAGTACGAGCGGGGTATACAATGAGCAGTTCTTC
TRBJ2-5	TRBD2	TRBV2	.	CASSEVGVAGETQYF	TGTGCCAGCAGTGAAGTTGGGGTAGCGGGAGAGACCCAGTACTTC
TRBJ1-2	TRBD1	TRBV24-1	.	CATSEPGTVSGGYTF	TGTGCCACCAGTGAACCCGGGACAGTAAGCGGTGGCTACACCTTC
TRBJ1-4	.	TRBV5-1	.	CASSFLGPPNEKLFF	TGCGCCAGCAGCTTTCTGGGGCCGCCAAATGAAAAACTGTTTTTT
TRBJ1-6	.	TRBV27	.	CATKPNPGLPLHF	TGTGCCACCAAACCGAACCCGGGTCTACCCCTCCACTTT
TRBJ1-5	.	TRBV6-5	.	CASSYGARQPQHF	TGTGCCAGCAGTTACGGAGCCCGTCAGCCCCAGCATTTT
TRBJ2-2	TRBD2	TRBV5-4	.	CASSSLGGGGTGELFF	TGTGCCAGCAGCTCGCTGGGCGGGGGGGGCACCGGGGAGCTGTTTTTT
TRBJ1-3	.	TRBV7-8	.	CASSPLGEARSGNTIYF	TGTGCCAGCAGCCCCCTGGGGGAGGCCCGCTCTGGAAACACCATATATTTT
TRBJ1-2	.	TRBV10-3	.	CAISVQGLGYTF	TGTGCCATCAGTGTACAGGGCTTGGGCTACACCTTC